Included here is one T cell receptor beta chain sequence, with context. The repertoire was sequenced with immunoSEQ multiplex PCR; TCRdb's copy has only in-frame clones and lacks some. This sample yields 40,000 to 45,000 clones, of which 75% to 90% are seen a single time; approximately 5.9% belongs to the top ten. These data are taken from a study of OX40 agonist ivuxolimab in advanced cancers. Autoimmune disease history or systemic immunosuppression led to patients being barred. Source: CD4+ or CD8+ T cells sorted from blood, taken in a trial of the OX40 agonist ivuxolimab. The sequence was obtained from an adult with an advanced solid tumor such as melanoma, head and neck, liver or kidney cancer.

As DNA, the CDR3 is TGTGCCAGCAGCCAAACAGGGGTCGGAAACACCATATATTTT. Amino acids: CASSQTGVGNTIYF. The V call is TRBV5-4, the J call TRBJ1-3; TRBD1 matches at 7 bases. From germline, CDR1 is SGHNT and CDR2 YYREEE (reference sequence). The CDR3 totals 14 residues. V gave up 4 bases and J gave up 4 bases; unmatched junction bases: 5.